The TCR beta chain under discussion was sequenced for a study of molecular identifiers for immune sequencing clone quantification. Study-level information: In replicates, the authors split RNA from around 20,000 or 100,000 naive CD8 cells five ways and sequenced four.

This clonotype was observed many times. The antigen is unknown. For bulk TCR libraries, previously described methods and listed TCR primers were used. Using its own MiXCR run on the PCR reads, TCRdb lists one record per CDR3 protein. The sample has 550,000 to 750,000 distinct CDR3 sequences, roughly 21% seen once. Naive CD8 T cells, phenotype CD8+CD4-CCR7+CD45RA+, were sorted. J lost 7 bases, V lost 7 bases, and 9 bases had no gene match. The germline gives CDR1 MNHEY, CDR2 SVGEGT. CDR3 length equals 15 residues. Broader study findings: The share of molecules held by clones above 20 RNA copies was over 99% in effector cells and under 1% in naive cells.

The receptor's source is a human donor in good health. Some libraries in this study had Jurkat cell RNA spiked in. This sequence joins TRBV6-2 or TRBV6-3 and TRBJ2-2, with 10 bases matching TRBD2. The sequenced material came from naive CD8+ T cells from blood, with Jurkat cell RNA spiked in. Subset specified: FACS-sorted CD8+CD4-CCR7+CD45RA+ naive T cells. CDR3 in DNA: TGTGCCAGCAAGGAGCGGGAGGGCCGTTTCGGGGAGCTGTTTTTT. It codes for CASKEREGRFGELFF.